The rows below give T cell receptor beta chains drawn from one sample of a study of Graves' ophthalmopathy and Graves' hyperthyroidism. TCRdb analysed the multiplex PCR reads with MiXCR anew, one entry per CDR3 protein. Among roughly 700,000 distinct CDR3 sequences listed, roughly 41% were seen once. Sequences were obtained from peripheral blood. The receptor source for this set is an adult man with Graves' ophthalmopathy. CDR3s include the opening cysteine and the closing phenylalanine or tryptophan. A D gene is named only where the DNA matches it firmly. Only some rows state a clone size, as once, few, many or a class for expanded clones.

abundance,v_gene,d_gene,j_gene,CDR3aa,CDR3nt
few,TRBV24-1,NA,TRBJ1-5,CASRAQGMGNQPQHF,TGTGCCAGCAGGGCCCAAGGGATGGGCAATCAGCCCCAGCATTTT
few,TRBV7-9,NA,TRBJ2-2,CASSLDGGRNTGELFF,TGTGCCAGCAGCTTGGATGGGGGCCGGAACACCGGGGAGCTGTTTTTT
NA,TRBV7-9,NA,TRBJ1-1,CASNLAVKSTSNTEAFF,TGTGCCAGCAACTTAGCGGTGAAGTCCACTTCGAACACTGAAGCTTTCTTT
NA,TRBV5-6,NA,TRBJ2-7,CASSQTQVSHNEQYF,TGCGCCAGCAGCCAGACACAGGTTTCCCATAACGAGCAGTACTTC
NA,TRBV7-2,NA,TRBJ2-2,CASSLAGQWVTGELFF,TGTGCCAGCAGCTTAGCGGGGCAATGGGTCACCGGGGAGCTGTTTTTT
NA,TRBV25-1,TRBD2,TRBJ2-7,CASRYSGAYEQYF,TGTGCCAGCCGTTACAGCGGGGCCTACGAGCAGTACTTC
many,TRBV19,TRBD1,TRBJ1-4,CASTPTGGGKLFF,TGTGCCAGTACCCCGACAGGGGGCGGAAAACTGTTTTTT
many,TRBV9,NA,TRBJ1-6,CASSVDGVSNSPLHF,TGTGCCAGCAGCGTAGACGGTGTATCTAATTCACCCCTCCACTTT
NA,TRBV11-2,TRBD1,TRBJ1-2,CASSLRDRGEAGYTF,TGTGCCAGCAGCCTCCGGGACAGGGGAGAGGCTGGCTACACCTTC
NA,TRBV7-3,NA,TRBJ1-1,CASSPRTESRYTEAFF,TGCGCCAGCAGCCCCAGGACAGAGAGTAGGTACACTGAAGCTTTCTTT
many,TRBV10-2,NA,TRBJ1-6,CASSESISGLNSPLHF,TGCGCCAGCAGTGAGTCGATTTCAGGGTTAAATTCACCCCTCCACTTT
NA,TRBV7-9,NA,TRBJ2-7,CASSLGESGQYF,TGTGCCAGCAGCTTAGGCGAGTCCGGGCAGTACTTC
NA,TRBV19,NA,TRBJ1-2,CASKRAGDYGYTF,TGTGCCAGTAAAAGGGCAGGAGACTATGGCTACACCTTC
once,TRBV24-1,NA,TRBJ1-5,CATSDLRGGSDTDTQHF,TGTGCCACCAGTGATTTACGGGGAGGGTCAGACACAGATACGCAGCATTTT
few,TRBV11-3,NA,TRBJ2-5,CASSPGEAGQETQYF,TGTGCCAGCAGCCCAGGGGAAGCTGGGCAAGAGACCCAGTACTTC
NA,TRBV19,NA,TRBJ1-3,CASSNHGNTIYF,TGTGCCAGTAGTAACCATGGAAACACCATATATTTT
NA,TRBV29-1,NA,TRBJ1-4,CSVVGLYNEKLFF,TGCAGCGTTGTGGGACTGTATAATGAAAAACTGTTTTTT
few,TRBV7-9,NA,TRBJ2-2,CASSLASRRATGELFF,TGTGCCAGCAGCTTAGCCTCGAGGAGAGCCACCGGGGAGCTGTTTTTT
NA,TRBV29-1,NA,TRBJ1-2,CSASPGPGYTF,TGCAGCGCCTCGCCGGGACCTGGCTACACCTTC
NA,TRBV7-9,TRBD1,TRBJ1-3,CASSAGTAGNTIYF,TGTGCCAGCAGCGCCGGGACAGCTGGAAACACCATATATTTT
NA,TRBV7-3,NA,TRBJ1-1,CASSPPGGGSEAFF,TGTGCCAGCAGCCCTCCGGGAGGAGGGTCTGAAGCTTTCTTT
few,TRBV6-4,NA,TRBJ1-2,CASSPSGGDYGYTF,TGTGCCAGCAGCCCCTCCGGGGGTGACTATGGCTACACCTTC
many,TRBV7-9,TRBD1,TRBJ1-2,CASSVMDREGYTF,TGTGCCAGCAGCGTCATGGACAGGGAGGGCTACACCTTC
NA,TRBV20-1,TRBD1,TRBJ1-1,CSAKFWDRGRGTEAFF,TGCAGTGCTAAGTTTTGGGACAGGGGGCGCGGAACTGAAGCTTTCTTT
many,TRBV20-1,TRBD1,TRBJ2-5,CSARGDRAGETQYF,TGCAGTGCTAGAGGAGACAGGGCAGGGGAGACCCAGTACTTC
NA,TRBV7-6,TRBD1,TRBJ2-1,CASSLMAGGADEQFF,TGTGCCAGCAGCTTAATGGCAGGGGGTGCGGATGAGCAGTTCTTC
NA,TRBV25-1,NA,TRBJ2-2,CASSYSWSANTGELFF,TGTGCCAGCAGTTACTCTTGGTCAGCGAACACCGGGGAGCTGTTTTTT
NA,TRBV20-1,NA,TRBJ2-7,CSARGDGGGEQYF,TGCAGTGCTAGGGGGGACGGAGGCGGCGAGCAGTACTTC
few,TRBV11-2,TRBD2,TRBJ2-5,CASSPGTSGRAGETQYF,TGTGCCAGCAGCCCTGGGACTAGCGGGAGGGCGGGCGAGACCCAGTACTTC
few,TRBV9,NA,TRBJ2-7,CASSVVGTGMNEQYF,TGTGCCAGCAGCGTAGTGGGAACAGGGATGAACGAGCAGTACTTC
few,TRBV7-9,NA,TRBJ2-7,CASSRGAVSYEQYF,TGTGCCAGCAGCCGGGGAGCCGTCTCCTACGAGCAGTACTTC
NA,TRBV7-2,NA,TRBJ2-7,CASSLDLQGREQYF,TGTGCCAGCAGCTTAGACCTCCAGGGTAGGGAGCAGTACTTC
many,TRBV2,NA,TRBJ2-7,CASRLDGQTYEQYF,TGTGCCAGCAGATTAGACGGACAGACCTACGAGCAGTACTTC
NA,TRBV6-6,NA,TRBJ1-4,CASSPRGESEKLFF,TGTGCCAGCAGCCCCAGGGGTGAGAGTGAAAAACTGTTTTTT
many,TRBV29-1,NA,TRBJ2-7,CSVWKVSEQYF,TGCAGCGTTTGGAAGGTTTCCGAGCAGTACTTC
NA,TRBV19,NA,TRBJ1-5,CASSILWKQPQHF,TGTGCCAGTAGTATTCTTTGGAAACAGCCCCAGCATTTT
NA,TRBV7-9,TRBD2,TRBJ2-7,CASSPTGLAEPYEQYF,TGTGCCAGCAGCCCCACGGGACTAGCGGAACCCTACGAGCAGTACTTC
NA,TRBV28,NA,TRBJ1-4,CASKLRHIEKLFF,TGTGCCAGCAAGCTCCGGCATATTGAAAAACTGTTTTTT
many,TRBV19,NA,TRBJ1-6,CASSWQGNSPLHF,TGTGCCAGTAGTTGGCAGGGGAATTCACCCCTCCACTTT
few,TRBV6-4,NA,TRBJ1-6,CASSPGHDNSPLHF,TGTGCCAGCAGTCCGGGACACGATAATTCACCCCTCCACTTT
few,TRBV24-1,NA,TRBJ2-7,CASSLGTRAEQYF,TGTGCCAGCAGTTTGGGTACCCGTGCCGAGCAGTACTTC
many,TRBV7-9,NA,TRBJ1-2,CASSLAPEGYTF,TGTGCCAGCAGCTTAGCTCCAGAAGGCTACACCTTC
many,TRBV5-8,TRBD1,TRBJ1-6,CASSERTGRASPLHF,TGTGCCAGCAGCGAGAGGACAGGGAGGGCTTCACCCCTCCACTTT
many,TRBV11-2,NA,TRBJ1-6,CASTPGGDHSPLHF,TGTGCCAGCACCCCGGGGGGCGATCATTCACCCCTCCACTTT
once,TRBV29-1,NA,TRBJ2-1,CSAASRSYNEQFF,TGCAGCGCGGCTAGCCGCTCCTACAATGAGCAGTTCTTC
NA,TRBV29-1,NA,TRBJ1-2,CSVEGFGGYTF,TGCAGCGTTGAAGGGTTTGGTGGCTACACCTTC
many,TRBV20-1,NA,TRBJ2-5,CSARLDYQETQYF,TGCAGTGCTAGGCTGGACTACCAAGAGACCCAGTACTTC
NA,TRBV6-1,NA,TRBJ1-6,CASSLPGYSPLHF,TGTGCCAGCAGTTTACCAGGGTATTCACCCCTCCACTTT
many,TRBV10-3,TRBD2,TRBJ2-2,CAISAHSGTSGRSNTGELFF,TGTGCCATCAGTGCGCACTCCGGGACTAGCGGGAGATCGAACACCGGGGAGCTGTTTTTT
NA,TRBV7-9,NA,TRBJ1-2,CASSLIAGVGYTF,TGTGCCAGCAGCTTAATAGCCGGGGTTGGCTACACCTTC
few,TRBV10-3,NA,TRBJ1-1,CASKKGFSAAEAFF,TGTGCCTCAAAAAAAGGGTTTAGCGCCGCTGAAGCTTTCTTT
many,TRBV29-1,NA,TRBJ1-2,CSVGERSIGYTF,TGCAGCGTTGGAGAGCGGTCGATTGGCTACACCTTC
NA,TRBV7-9,TRBD1,TRBJ1-4,CASSSDREGEKLFF,TGTGCCAGCAGCTCGGACAGGGAAGGTGAAAAACTGTTTTTT
many,TRBV12-3/TRBV12-4,NA,TRBJ2-5,CASSGTGHETQYF,TGTGCCAGCAGCGGGACGGGGCATGAGACCCAGTACTTC